These 18 T cell receptor beta chains share one sample of origin, sequenced in a study of graft-versus-host responses after intestinal transplantation. Clones were read by immunoSEQ multiplex PCR, and TCRdb kept only the in-frame ones, dropping some. The sample holds roughly 20,000 clones, under 50% seen once. The sample was alloreactive CD4+ T cells from a mixed lymphocyte reaction culture, taken before intestinal transplant. The subset denotes: CFSE-low proliferating T cells sorted from roughly six-day pre-transplant mixed lymphocyte reaction (GvH or HvG direction). Receptor source: a human patient who received an intestinal transplant.

The chain couples TRBV19 to TRBJ1-1, with TRBD1 as a possible D gene (5 bases). The ends were cut back, 4 bases at V and 8 bases at J, with 17 bases in the middle. This CDR3 has 14 residues. The germline V gene has CDR1 LNHDA and CDR2 SQIVND (reference sequence). CDR3 in amino acids: CASSRRGGVGEAFF. The DNA for the CDR3 is TGTGCCAGTAGTAGGCGGGGAGGGGTTGGGGAAGCTTTCTTT.

This clone showed up just a few times. The chain joins TRBV2 to TRBJ1-4; no clear D gene. The germline V gene has CDR1 SNHLY and CDR2 FYNNEI. V lost 6 bases, J lost 0 bases, and 14 bases lay in between. The CDR3 loop spans 16 amino acids. The CDR3: CASRKQNLATNEKLFF. The CDR3 nucleotides read TGTGCCAGCAGAAAACAGAATTTAGCAACTAATGAAAAACTGTTTTTT.

This clone has a handful of counts. V is TRBV5-1 and J is TRBJ1-4; a weak D match, TRBD1 (5 bases). CDR3 length equals 13 residues. The V end lost 7 bases, the J end lost 5 bases, and 12 bases lay between the germline ends. CDR1 is SGHRS and CDR2 is YFSETQ in the germline V gene. The CDR3 DNA reads TGCGCCAGCCAAGGACACCTGAATGAAAAACTGTTTTTT. Translation: CASQGHLNEKLFF.

This chain connects TRBV10-2 to TRBJ2-7; TRBD1 might be the D (5 bases). This CDR3 comprises 12 residues. The V gene lost 6 bases and the J gene lost 2 bases, with 8 bases spanning the gap. Per germline, CDR1 WSHSY and CDR2 SAAADI. CDR3 residues: CASSVGPYEQYF. CDR3 nucleotide sequence: TGCGCCAGCAGCGTGGGGCCCTACGAGCAGTACTTC.

The chain is built from TRBV18 and TRBJ2-7; 9 nucleotides line up with TRBD1. The CDR3 extends over 14 amino acids. Looked up from germline, CDR1 is KGHSH and CDR2 is LQKENI. The V gene end was trimmed by 2 bases and the J gene end by 3 bases; junction bases not matched to a gene: 2. The CDR3 sequence is CASSPRTGVYEQYF. The DNA of the CDR3 is TGTGCCAGCTCACCAAGGACAGGGGTCTACGAGCAGTACTTC.

The chain links TRBV6-6 to TRBJ2-7; 8 nucleotides match TRBD1. This CDR3 has 14 residues. Germline V CDR1 and CDR2: MNHNY, SVGAGI (reference sequence). The V segment lost 6 bases and the J segment 5 bases; nucleotides outside the gene matches: 9. The CDR3 nucleotides are TGTGCCAGCAGCCCGACAGGGGTCAGGAACGAGCAGTACTTC. Its protein is CASSPTGVRNEQYF.

The chain recombines TRBV5-1 with TRBJ1-4, with D maybe TRBD1 (5 bases). Trimming removed 0 bases at V and 7 bases at J, with 7 bases between. CDR1 is SGHRS and CDR2 is YFSETQ in the germline V gene. This CDR3 region has 13 residues. The DNA of the CDR3 is TGCGCCAGCAGCTTGGGGGGGGGTGAAAAACTGTTTTTT. This translates into CASSLGGGEKLFF. Full variable domain (remainder filled in from reference TRBV5-1 and TRBJ1-4): KAGVTQTPRYLIKTRGQQVTLSCSPISGHRSVSWYQQTPGQGLQFLFEYFSETQRNKGNFPGRFSGRQFSNSRSEMNVSTLELGDSALYLCASSLGGGEKLFFGSGTQLSVL.

This sequence joins TRBV5-1 and TRBJ2-5, with TRBD1 matching over 9 bases. The V segment lost 2 bases and the J segment 4 bases; nucleotides outside the gene matches: 3. This CDR3 contains 14 residues. In germline, CDR1 is SGHRS, CDR2 YFSETQ. CDR3 amino acids: CASSFNRGRETQYF. The CDR3 nucleotides read TGCGCCAGCAGCTTCAACAGGGGGCGAGAGACCCAGTACTTC.

The J gene is TRBJ1-1, the V gene TRBV14; D is unresolved. CDR1 and CDR2 (germline): SGHDN, FVKESK. V was clipped by 3 bases and J by 7 bases, with 6 bases between them. The CDR3 totals 11 residues. This chain's CDR3 is CASSQAGEAFF. The CDR3 nucleotides read TGTGCCAGCAGCCAGGCGGGTGAAGCTTTCTTT.

This clone was found a few times. CDR3 residues: CASSLQGYNYGYTF. CDR3 bases: TGTGCCAGTAGTTTACAGGGATATAACTATGGCTACACCTTC. This chain joins TRBV19 and TRBJ1-2; D might be TRBD1 (6 bases). Germline V gives CDR1 LNHDA, CDR2 SQIVND (reference sequence). The CDR3 is 14 residues long. V shed 5 bases and J shed 1 base, with 11 bases lying between them.

This clone counts as medium-sized (0.01 to 0.1%). CDR3 DNA: TGTGCCAGCAGTGCCGGGACAGACTATGGCTACACCTTC. Translated: CASSAGTDYGYTF. The rearrangement joins TRBV2 to TRBJ1-2; 7 bases map to TRBD1. This CDR3 contains 13 residues. V lost 4 bases and J lost 3; bases outside the gene matches: 2. Looked up from germline, CDR1 is SNHLY and CDR2 is FYNNEI.

In regard to this clone: One end of the junction does not line up with germline, which may come from a read error. J is TRBJ2-4 and V is TRBV7-7; TRBD1 aligns across 7 bases. CDR1 is SSHAT, CDR2 FNYEAQ, per germline (reference sequence). The CDR3 totals 17 residues. The CDR3 loop is CASRQGEGPLAKNIQYF. CDR3 nucleotide sequence: TGTGCTAGCAGACAGGGAGAGGGGCCCCTAGCCAAAAACATTCAGTACTTC.

This clone has only a few counts. The chain uses TRBV18 and TRBJ2-3, with TRBD2 matching 8 bases. The CDR3 length is 14 residues. Germline trimming cut 5 bases from V and 4 bases from J; bases unmatched to any gene: 5. In germline, CDR1 is KGHSH, CDR2 LQKENI. This chain's CDR3 is CASSGTSVADTQYF. CDR3 in DNA: TGTGCCAGCTCAGGGACTAGTGTAGCAGATACGCAGTATTTT.

J is TRBJ2-7 and V is TRBV7-8; D gene uncertain. The germline gives CDR1 SGHVS, CDR2 FQNEAQ. V lost 2 bases and J lost 4, with 18 bases in between. The CDR3 covers 16 residues. CDR3 sequence reads: CASSLSPRLPRYEQYF. As DNA, the CDR3 is TGTGCCAGCAGCTTATCCCCGCGGTTACCCAGATACGAGCAGTACTTC.

This chain connects TRBV5-8 to TRBJ1-5, with D uncertain. Looked up from germline, CDR1 is SGHTS and CDR2 is YDEGEE. The V end was cut by 0 bases, the J end by 9 bases, with 16 bases between. The CDR3 sequence is 15 residues long. The CDR3 sequence is CASSLAAGWAGPQHF. The CDR3 region has the DNA TGTGCCAGCAGCTTGGCGGCAGGCTGGGCCGGGCCCCAGCATTTT.

This clone has only a few counts. This chain uses TRBV6-5 with TRBJ2-7; 7 bases map to TRBD1. The CDR3 is made up of 15 amino acids. The V gene's germline CDR1 is MNHEY and CDR2 SVGAGI. With 5 bases clipped from V and 4 bases from J, the junction kept 11 bases outside the gene matches. The CDR3 DNA reads TGTGCCAGCAGTCGACCCCCTGGCAGGGGGTACGAGCAGTACTTC. Protein: CASSRPPGRGYEQYF.

V usage is TRBV5-1 and J usage is TRBJ2-3; TRBD2 might be the D (6 bases). Germline V gene sequence: CDR1 SGHRS, CDR2 YFSETQ. The CDR3 consists of 16 residues. V was pared by 6 bases and J by 6 bases, with 23 bases between. The CDR3 loop reads CASIQGPARGGDTQYF. CDR3 nucleotides: TGCGCCAGCATCCAAGGGCCCGCTAGGGGAGGTGATACGCAGTATTTT.

The CDR3 DNA sequence: TGTGCCAGCAGTAAAGACAGCCGTAATCAGCCCCAGCATTTT. This sequence encodes CASSKDSRNQPQHF. The chain uses TRBV2 and TRBJ1-5; TRBD1 might be the D (5 bases). This CDR3 contains 14 residues. V lost 5 bases to trimming and J lost 4 bases, with 12 bases between them. From germline, CDR1 is SNHLY and CDR2 FYNNEI.